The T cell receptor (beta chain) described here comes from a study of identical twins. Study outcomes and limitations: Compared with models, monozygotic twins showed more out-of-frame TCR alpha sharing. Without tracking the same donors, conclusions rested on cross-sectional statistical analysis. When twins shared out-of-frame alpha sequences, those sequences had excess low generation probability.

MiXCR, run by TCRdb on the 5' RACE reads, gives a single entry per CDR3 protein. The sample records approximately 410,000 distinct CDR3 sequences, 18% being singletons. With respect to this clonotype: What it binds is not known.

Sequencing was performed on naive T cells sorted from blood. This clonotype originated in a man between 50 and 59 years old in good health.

The CDR3 spells CASSKNREALSTSGNTIYF. CDR3 coding DNA: TGTGCCAGCAGTAAGAACCGGGAGGCCCTCTCAACCTCTGGAAACACCATATATTTT. This rearrangement joins TRBV6-1 to TRBJ1-3; D gene unclear. This CDR3 spans 19 amino acids. V was trimmed by 5 bases and J by 0 bases, leaving 23 bases between them. The germline gives CDR1 MNHNS, CDR2 SASEGT.